This entry is about one T cell receptor (beta chain). Under the authors' procedure: Using reference gene primer amplification, nucleated cell counts were estimated. TCRdb keeps only in-frame clones here, not all; method: immunoSEQ multiplex PCR. The V and J calls and clone size come from that table; D and trimming were worked out from the DNA. Here the sample spans some 110,000 clones, approximately 88% being singletons. Germline lookup yields CDR1 LNHDA and CDR2 SQIVND (reference sequence). Deletions cut 4 bases from V and 1 base from J, with 9 bases between. This CDR3 is built from 14 residues. These data come from a study of blood T cell repertoires in COVID-19.

The receptor comes from a woman in her 70s with acute or convalescent COVID-19. Source material: peripheral blood. V and J are TRBV19 and TRBJ2-3; D is possibly TRBD1 (6 bases). CDR3 in amino acids: CASSTGAGTDTQYF. The CDR3 nucleotides are TGTGCCAGTAGTACAGGGGCGGGCACAGATACGCAGTATTTT.